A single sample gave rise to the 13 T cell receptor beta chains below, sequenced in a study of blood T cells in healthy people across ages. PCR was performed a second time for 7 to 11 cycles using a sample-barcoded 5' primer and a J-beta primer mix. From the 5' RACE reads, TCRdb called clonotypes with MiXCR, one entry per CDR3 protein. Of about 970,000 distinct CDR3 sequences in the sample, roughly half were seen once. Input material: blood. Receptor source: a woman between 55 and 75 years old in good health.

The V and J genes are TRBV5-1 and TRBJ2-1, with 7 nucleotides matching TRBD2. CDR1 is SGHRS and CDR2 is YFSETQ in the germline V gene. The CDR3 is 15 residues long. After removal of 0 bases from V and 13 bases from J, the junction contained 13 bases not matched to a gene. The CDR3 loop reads CASSLAPASGEIQFF. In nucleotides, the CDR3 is TGCGCCAGCAGCTTGGCCCCAGCTAGCGGAGAGATTCAGTTCTTC.

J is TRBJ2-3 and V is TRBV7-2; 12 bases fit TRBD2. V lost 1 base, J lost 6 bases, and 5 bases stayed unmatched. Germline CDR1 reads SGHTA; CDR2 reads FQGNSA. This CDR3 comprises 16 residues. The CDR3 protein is CASSLELAGGGDTQYF. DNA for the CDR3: TGTGCCAGCAGCTTAGAACTAGCGGGAGGCGGGGATACGCAGTATTTT.

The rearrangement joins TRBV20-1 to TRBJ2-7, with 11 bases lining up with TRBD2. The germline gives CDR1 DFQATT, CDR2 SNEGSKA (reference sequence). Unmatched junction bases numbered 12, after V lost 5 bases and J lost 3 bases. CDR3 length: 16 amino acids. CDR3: CSAPLLGLAGSYEQYF. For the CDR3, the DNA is TGCAGTGCTCCCCTCCTCGGACTAGCGGGCAGCTACGAGCAGTACTTC.

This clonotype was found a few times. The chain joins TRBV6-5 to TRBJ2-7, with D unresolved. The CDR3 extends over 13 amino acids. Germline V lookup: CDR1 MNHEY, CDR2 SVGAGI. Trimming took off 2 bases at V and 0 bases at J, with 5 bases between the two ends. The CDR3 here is CASSYENSYEQYF. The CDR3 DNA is TGTGCCAGCAGTTACGAAAACTCCTACGAGCAGTACTTC.

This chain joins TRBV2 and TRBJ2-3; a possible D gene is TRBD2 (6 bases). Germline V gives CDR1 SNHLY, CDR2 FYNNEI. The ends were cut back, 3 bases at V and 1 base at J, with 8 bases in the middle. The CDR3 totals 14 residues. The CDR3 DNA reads TGTGCCAGCAGTGAGGCTAGCGGCACAGATACGCAGTATTTT. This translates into CASSEASGTDTQYF.

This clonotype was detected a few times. DNA of the CDR3: TGCAGTGCTCGGACAGGGTTATATAATGAGCAGTTCTTC. Its protein product is CSARTGLYNEQFF. This rearrangement joins TRBV20-1 to TRBJ2-1; 8 bases fit TRBD1. This CDR3 is 13 amino acids long. Germline V gene sequence: CDR1 DFQATT, CDR2 SNEGSKA (reference sequence). J gave up 7 bases and V 5 bases, and 7 bases lay outside the gene matches.

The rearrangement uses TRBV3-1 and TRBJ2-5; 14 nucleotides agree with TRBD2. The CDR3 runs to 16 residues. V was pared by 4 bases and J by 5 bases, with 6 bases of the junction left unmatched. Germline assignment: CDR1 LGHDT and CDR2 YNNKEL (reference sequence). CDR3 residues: CASSPGLAGVMETQYF. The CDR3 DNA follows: TGTGCCAGCAGCCCGGGACTAGCGGGAGTCATGGAGACCCAGTACTTC.

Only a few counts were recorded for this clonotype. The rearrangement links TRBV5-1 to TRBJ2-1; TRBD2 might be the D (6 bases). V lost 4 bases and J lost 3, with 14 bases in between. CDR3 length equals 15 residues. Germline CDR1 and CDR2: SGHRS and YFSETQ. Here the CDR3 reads CASSPRDWIYNEQFF. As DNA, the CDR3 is TGCGCCAGCAGCCCACGGGACTGGATCTACAATGAGCAGTTCTTC. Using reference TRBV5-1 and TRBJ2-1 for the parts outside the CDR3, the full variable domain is KAGVTQTPRYLIKTRGQQVTLSCSPISGHRSVSWYQQTPGQGLQFLFEYFSETQRNKGNFPGRFSGRQFSNSRSEMNVSTLELGDSALYLCASSPRDWIYNEQFFGPGTRLTVL.

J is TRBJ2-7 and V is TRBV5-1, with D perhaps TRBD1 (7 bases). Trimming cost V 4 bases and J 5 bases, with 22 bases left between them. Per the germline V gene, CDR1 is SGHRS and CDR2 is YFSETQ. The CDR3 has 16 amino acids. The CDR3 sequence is CASSNFRTGGEDEQYF. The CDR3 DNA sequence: TGCGCCAGCAGCAATTTTCGGACAGGTGGGGAGGACGAGCAGTACTTC.

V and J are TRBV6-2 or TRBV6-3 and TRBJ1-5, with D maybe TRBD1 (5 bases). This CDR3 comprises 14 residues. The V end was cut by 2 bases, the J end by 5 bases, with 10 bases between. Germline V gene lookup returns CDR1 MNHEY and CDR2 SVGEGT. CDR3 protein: CASSYARGDQPQHF. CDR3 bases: TGTGCCAGCAGTTACGCCCGGGGGGATCAGCCCCAGCATTTT.

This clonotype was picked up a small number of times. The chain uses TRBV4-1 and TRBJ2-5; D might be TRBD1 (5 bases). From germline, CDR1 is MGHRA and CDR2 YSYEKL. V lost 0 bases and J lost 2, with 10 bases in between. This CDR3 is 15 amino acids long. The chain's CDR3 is CASSQDFGHQETQYF. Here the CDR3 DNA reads TGCGCCAGCAGCCAAGATTTCGGACATCAAGAGACCCAGTACTTC.

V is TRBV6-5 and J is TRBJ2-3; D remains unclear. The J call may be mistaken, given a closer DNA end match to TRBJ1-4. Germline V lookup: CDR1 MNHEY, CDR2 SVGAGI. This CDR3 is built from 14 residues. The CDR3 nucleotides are TGTGCCAGCAGTTACTCAACGGCTAATGAAAAACTGTTTTTT. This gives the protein CASSYSTANEKLFF.

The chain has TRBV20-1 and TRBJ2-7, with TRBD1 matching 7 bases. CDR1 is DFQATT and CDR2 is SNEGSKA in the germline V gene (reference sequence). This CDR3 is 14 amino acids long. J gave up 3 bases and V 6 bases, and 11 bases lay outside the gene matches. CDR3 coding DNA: TGCAGTGCATCGGGCGCAGGGGGAAACTACGAGCAGTACTTC. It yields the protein CSASGAGGNYEQYF.